Below are 26 T cell receptor beta chains sequenced from a single sample in a study of cytomegalovirus exposure and HLA in healthy donors. The primer mix had 60 Vbeta and 13 Jbeta primers. Method: immunoSEQ multiplex PCR; TCRdb's copy keeps in-frame clones and lacks some. The sample shows about 200,000 clones, roughly four fifths of them seen only once. Specimen: PBMCs. The receptors were sampled from a boy aged 2 to 10 in good health and CMV-seronegative.

CDR3 in amino acids: CASSSGTSGGDTQYF. The CDR3 DNA follows: TGTGCCAGCAGCTCCGGGACTAGCGGGGGTGATACGCAGTATTTT. V and J are TRBV7-9 and TRBJ2-3; 14 bases line up with TRBD2. CDR3 length equals 15 residues. J lost 6 bases, V lost 4 bases, and 3 bases had no gene match. The germline CDR1 and CDR2 sequences are SEHNR and FQNEAQ (reference sequence).

This rearrangement joins TRBV15 to TRBJ1-1; D gene ambiguous. The CDR3 contains 14 residues. Trimming shortened V by 3 bases and J by 3 bases, and 11 bases separated the two germline ends. Germline lookup yields CDR1 LNHNV and CDR2 YYDKDF (reference sequence). As DNA, the CDR3 is TGTGCCACCAGCAGGCCACCTGAGCACACTGAAGCTTTCTTT. It yields the protein CATSRPPEHTEAFF.

This clone was observed a few times. The chain recombines TRBV6-5 with TRBJ2-1; 16 positions match TRBD2. The J segment lost 7 bases and the V segment lost 6 bases, leaving 3 bases of the junction unmatched. Germline V gene sequence: CDR1 MNHEY, CDR2 SVGAGI. This CDR3 is 15 amino acids long. The CDR3: CASSTGLAGGNEQFF. In DNA, the CDR3 is TGTGCCAGCAGCACGGGACTAGCGGGGGGGAATGAGCAGTTCTTC.

This CDR3 is CSVGGEETQYF. The CDR3 nucleotides are TGCAGCGTCGGAGGAGAAGAGACCCAGTACTTC. This chain uses TRBV29-1 with TRBJ2-5, with D tentatively TRBD2 (5 bases). V was shortened by 6 bases and J by 3 bases, with 8 bases between the two germline ends. Germline V gene sequence: CDR1 SQVTM, CDR2 ANQGSEA. The CDR3 loop spans 11 amino acids.

The CDR3 protein is CASSFTPGLALYEQYF. The CDR3 nucleotides are TGTGCCAGCAGCTTTACCCCGGGACTAGCTCTATACGAGCAGTACTTC. The genes are TRBV7-2 and TRBJ2-7, with 9 bases aligning to TRBD2. With 3 bases clipped from V and 4 bases from J, the junction kept 10 bases outside the gene matches. The CDR3 contains 16 residues. The germline CDR1 and CDR2 sequences are SGHTA and FQGNSA.

This chain uses TRBV7-9 with TRBJ2-5; D is possibly TRBD1 (6 bases). CDR3 length equals 16 residues. Germline V gene sequence: CDR1 SEHNR, CDR2 FQNEAQ (reference sequence). With 5 bases removed from V and 1 base from J, the gap between germline ends came to 17 bases. The DNA of the CDR3 is TGTGCCAGCAGCCCTCGTCCGACAGGCCCCCAAGAGACCCAGTACTTC. Its protein is CASSPRPTGPQETQYF. Complete variable domain (other parts from reference TRBV7-9 and TRBJ2-5): DTGVSQNPRHKITKRGQNVTFRCDPISEHNRLYWYRQTLGQGPEFLTYFQNEAQLEKSRLLSDRFSAERPKGSFSTLEIQRTEQGDSAMYLCASSPRPTGPQETQYFGPGTRLLVL.

The chain uses TRBV13 and TRBJ2-7; 9 bases are a match to TRBD1. J was trimmed by 7 bases and V by 5 bases; bases with no gene match: 9. Germline CDR1 PRHDT, CDR2 FYEKMQ (reference sequence). The CDR3 covers 14 residues. This CDR3 is CASSPGQGRGEQYF. The CDR3, as DNA: TGTGCCAGCAGCCCGGGACAGGGCCGGGGGGAGCAGTACTTC.

This sequence joins TRBV6-6 and TRBJ1-2; D is undetermined. Deletions cut 7 bases from V and 0 bases from J, with 12 bases between. Germline V gene sequence: CDR1 MNHNY, CDR2 SVGAGI (reference sequence). The CDR3 extends over 14 amino acids. CDR3 sequence: CASTLSESNYGYTF. The CDR3 DNA is TGTGCCAGCACCCTCTCGGAGTCTAACTATGGCTACACCTTC.

This sequence joins TRBV5-8 and TRBJ2-7, with unresolved D. Germline CDR1 is SGHTS and CDR2 is YDEGEE. The ends were cut back, 4 bases at V and 2 bases at J, with 4 bases in the middle. This CDR3 has 11 residues. Here the CDR3 reads CASSLAYEQYF. DNA for the CDR3: TGTGCCAGCAGCCTCGCCTACGAGCAGTACTTC.

The chain recombines TRBV7-8 with TRBJ2-5; TRBD2 aligns across 7 bases. The J call is in doubt because the DNA end fits TRBJ2-7 better. CDR1 SGHVS and CDR2 FQNEAQ come from the germline V gene. This CDR3 has 15 residues. The CDR3 nucleotides are TGTGCCAGCAGCGTCTCCCGTACAAGGGAGGGCGAGCAGTACTTC. Protein sequence: CASSVSRTREGEQYF.

The chain combines TRBV7-3 with TRBJ2-2; 8 bases map to TRBD1. The V and J ends lost 6 bases and 4 bases, in that order; junction bases with no gene match: 19. The germline CDR1 and CDR2 sequences are SGHTA and FQGTGA. This CDR3 region has 19 residues. The chain's CDR3 is CASSPRDRLHHGGTGELFF. The CDR3 DNA follows: TGTGCCAGCAGTCCCCGGGACAGGCTCCATCACGGGGGCACCGGGGAGCTGTTTTTT.

In this sample, this clone turned up a few times. The chain joins TRBV4-2 to TRBJ2-1, with 9 bases aligning to TRBD2. Looked up from germline, CDR1 is LGHNA and CDR2 is YNFKEQ. The CDR3 has 18 amino acids. Losses at the gene ends were 0 bases for V and 10 bases for J; bases not matched to a gene: 16. The CDR3 sequence: CASSQEDGGTSSIGEQFF. CDR3 sequence (DNA): TGTGCCAGCAGCCAAGAAGATGGGGGGACTAGCAGCATTGGAGAGCAGTTCTTC.

The V and J genes are TRBV9 and TRBJ2-7; 12 nucleotides line up with TRBD1. The CDR3 contains 16 residues. Unmatched junction bases numbered 6, after V lost 0 bases and J lost 5 bases. Germline V gives CDR1 SGDLS, CDR2 YYNGEE. In DNA, the CDR3 is TGTGCCAGCAGCGTAGCGGGACAGGGGGCGCATAACGAGCAGTACTTC. Amino acids: CASSVAGQGAHNEQYF.

The sample holds one count of this clone. In the same sample, other DNA sequences code for this CDR3. CDR3 loop: CASSLAGGPYEQYF. CDR3 in DNA: TGTGCCAGCAGTCTAGCGGGGGGCCCCTACGAGCAGTACTTC. J is TRBJ2-7 and V is TRBV11-2; 11 bases match TRBD2. The length of the CDR3 is 14 residues. CDR1 and CDR2 (germline): SGHAT, FQNNGV. V shed 6 bases, J shed 2 bases, and the junction held 3 bases outside the gene matches.

V gene TRBV5-6 combines with J gene TRBJ2-7, with 10 bases fitting TRBD1. The CDR3 has 15 residues. The germline CDR1 and CDR2 sequences are SGHDT and YYEEEE. The V segment lost 4 bases and the J segment 3 bases; nucleotides outside the gene matches: 7. CDR3 residues: CASSLFDRGHYEQYF. CDR3 bases: TGTGCCAGCAGCCTCTTTGACAGGGGGCACTACGAGCAGTACTTC. The full variable domain, completed using reference TRBV5-6 and TRBJ2-7, is DAGVTQSPTHLIKTRGQQVTLRCSPKSGHDTVSWYQQALGQGPQFIFQYYEEEERQRGNFPDRFSGHQFPNYSSELNVNALLLGDSALYLCASSLFDRGHYEQYFGPGTRLTVT.

This chain joins TRBV4-1 and TRBJ1-3; a possible D gene is TRBD1 (5 bases). This CDR3 is 17 amino acids long. V lost 0 bases and J 1 base, leaving 13 bases between the germline ends. CDR1 and CDR2 (germline): MGHRA, YSYEKL. The DNA for the CDR3 is TGCGCCAGCAGCCAAGAACCCCCGGGGGGGTCTGGAAACACCATATATTTT. Translated, it gives CASSQEPPGGSGNTIYF.

This clone turned up a few times. The CDR3 nucleotides are TGTGCCAGCAGCCAACAACTAGTCTCCTACAATGAGCAGTTCTTC. Its translation is CASSQQLVSYNEQFF. The chain combines TRBV4-2 with TRBJ2-1; possibly TRBD2 for D (5 bases). CDR3 length equals 15 residues. Germline CDR1 reads LGHNA; CDR2 reads YNFKEQ. V lost 2 bases, J lost 0 bases, and 8 bases lay in between.

This chain connects TRBV7-3 to TRBJ2-7, with TRBD2 matching over 9 bases. This CDR3 spans 15 amino acids. Germline trimming cut 5 bases from V and 1 base from J; bases unmatched to any gene: 6. In germline, CDR1 is SGHTA, CDR2 FQGTGA. This CDR3 is CASSQSGGPSYEQYF. DNA for the CDR3: TGTGCCAGCAGCCAAAGCGGGGGGCCATCCTACGAGCAGTACTTC.

This chain joins TRBV2 and TRBJ1-5; D may be TRBD1 (5 bases). The CDR3 runs to 13 residues. Germline V gene sequence: CDR1 SNHLY, CDR2 FYNNEI. The V end was cut by 7 bases, the J end by 0 bases, with 7 bases between. The CDR3 sequence: CASKGDSNQPQHF. The CDR3 nucleotides are TGTGCCAGCAAAGGGGATAGCAATCAGCCCCAGCATTTT.

V and J are TRBV11-2 and TRBJ2-3; possible D gene TRBD2, 5 bases. Germline CDR1 is SGHAT and CDR2 is FQNNGV. V lost 5 bases to trimming and J lost 4 bases, with 16 bases between them. CDR3 length equals 15 residues. The CDR3 nucleotides are TGTGCCAGCAGCCCCGTGGTCGGGGTAGCAGATACGCAGTATTTT. This sequence encodes CASSPVVGVADTQYF.

The rearrangement uses TRBV4-3 and TRBJ2-2; D gene ambiguous. Trimming took 0 bases from V and 1 from J, leaving 9 bases between them. Germline V CDR1 and CDR2: LGHNA, YSLEER. The CDR3 covers 16 residues. The chain's CDR3 is CASSQDRSGNTGELFF. CDR3 sequence (DNA): TGCGCCAGCAGCCAAGATCGGTCGGGGAACACCGGGGAGCTGTTTTTT.

The chain combines TRBV4-3 with TRBJ1-1, with a tentative D call TRBD1 (6 bases). V lost 4 bases and J 11 bases, leaving 20 bases between the germline ends. Germline V lookup: CDR1 LGHNA, CDR2 YSLEER. The CDR3 loop spans 14 amino acids. Here the CDR3 DNA reads TGCGCCAGCAGCCTACTTCAACAGGGCCCAGGGGCTTTCTTT. This encodes CASSLLQQGPGAFF.

V gene TRBV4-3 combines with J gene TRBJ1-4; D may be TRBD1 (6 bases). CDR1 is LGHNA and CDR2 is YSLEER in the germline V gene. The CDR3 is 19 residues long. The V and J ends lost 0 bases and 5 bases respectively, with 22 bases between them. The CDR3 DNA reads TGCGCCAGCAGCCAAGAAGTACCAGGGGCGACAGGTATAAATGAAAAACTGTTTTTT. It translates to CASSQEVPGATGINEKLFF.

V and J are TRBV5-6 and TRBJ2-7; D gene unclear. Trimming left V 4 bases short and J 4 bases short, with 15 bases between. Per germline, CDR1 SGHDT and CDR2 YYEEEE. There are 14 residues in the CDR3. CDR3 protein: CASSEKPDSYEQYF. The DNA of the CDR3 is TGTGCCAGCAGCGAGAAACCAGACTCGTACGAGCAGTACTTC.

The V call is TRBV6-1, the J call TRBJ2-2; weak D call: TRBD2 (5 bases). The V and J ends lost 8 bases and 5 bases respectively, with 9 bases between them. CDR3 length: 12 amino acids. Germline V CDR1 and CDR2: MNHNS, SASEGT. The CDR3 spells CASEGWTGELFF. The DNA of the CDR3 is TGTGCCAGCGAGGGCTGGACCGGGGAGCTGTTTTTT.

This clone appeared once. The chain joins TRBV5-4 to TRBJ1-2; D is perhaps TRBD1 (5 bases). There are 13 residues in the CDR3. Looked up from germline, CDR1 is SGHNT and CDR2 is YYREEE (reference sequence). Trimming cost V 7 bases and J 5 bases, with 15 bases left between them. In nucleotides, the CDR3 is TGTGCCAGCGGCCAGGGACGGGAGTATGGCTACACCTTC. Amino acid sequence: CASGQGREYGYTF.